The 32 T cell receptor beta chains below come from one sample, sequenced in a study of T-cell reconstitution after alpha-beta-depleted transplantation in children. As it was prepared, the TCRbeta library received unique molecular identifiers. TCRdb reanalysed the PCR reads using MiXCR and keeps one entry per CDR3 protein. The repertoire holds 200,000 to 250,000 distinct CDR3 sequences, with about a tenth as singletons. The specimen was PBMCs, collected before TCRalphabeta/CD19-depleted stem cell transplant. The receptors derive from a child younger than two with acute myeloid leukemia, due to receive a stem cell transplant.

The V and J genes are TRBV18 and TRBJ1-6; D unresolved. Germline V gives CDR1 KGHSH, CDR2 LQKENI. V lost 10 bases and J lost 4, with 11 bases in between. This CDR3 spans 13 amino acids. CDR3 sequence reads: CATQTDYNSPLHF. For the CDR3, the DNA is TGTGCCACCCAGACGGATTATAATTCACCCCTCCACTTT. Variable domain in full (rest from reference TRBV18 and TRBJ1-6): NAGVMQNPRHLVRRRGQEARLRCSPMKGHSHVYWYRQLPEEGLKFMVYLQKENIIDESGMPKERFSAEFPKEGPSILRIQQVVRGDSAAYFCATQTDYNSPLHFGNGTRLTVT.

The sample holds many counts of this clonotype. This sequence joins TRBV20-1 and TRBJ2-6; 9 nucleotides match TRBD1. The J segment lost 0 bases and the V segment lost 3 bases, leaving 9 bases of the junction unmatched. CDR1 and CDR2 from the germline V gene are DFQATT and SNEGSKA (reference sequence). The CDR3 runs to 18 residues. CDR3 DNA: TGCAGTGCTAGGCCATCGGGACAGGGCCTCTCTGGGGCCAACGTCCTGACTTTC. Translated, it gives CSARPSGQGLSGANVLTF.

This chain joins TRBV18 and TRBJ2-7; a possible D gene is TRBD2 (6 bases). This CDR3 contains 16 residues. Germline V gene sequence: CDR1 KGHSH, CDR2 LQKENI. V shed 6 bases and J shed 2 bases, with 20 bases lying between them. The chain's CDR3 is CASSLGGRKSTYEQYF. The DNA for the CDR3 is TGTGCCAGCTCCCTCGGAGGGAGGAAATCCACCTACGAGCAGTACTTC.

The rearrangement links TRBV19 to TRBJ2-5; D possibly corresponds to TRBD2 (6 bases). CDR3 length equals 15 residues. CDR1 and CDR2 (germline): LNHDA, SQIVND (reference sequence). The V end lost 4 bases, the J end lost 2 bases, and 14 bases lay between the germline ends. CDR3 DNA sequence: TGTGCCAGTAGTAAGGTCGGAGGGTGGCAAGAGACCCAGTACTTC. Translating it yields CASSKVGGWQETQYF.

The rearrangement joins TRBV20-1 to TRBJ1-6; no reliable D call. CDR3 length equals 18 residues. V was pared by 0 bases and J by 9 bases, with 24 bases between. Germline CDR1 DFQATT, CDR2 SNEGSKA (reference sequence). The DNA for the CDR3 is TGCAGTGCTAGAGAGCCCGCTCTCTCGACCACCTACGGTTCACCCCTCCACTTT. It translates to CSAREPALSTTYGSPLHF.

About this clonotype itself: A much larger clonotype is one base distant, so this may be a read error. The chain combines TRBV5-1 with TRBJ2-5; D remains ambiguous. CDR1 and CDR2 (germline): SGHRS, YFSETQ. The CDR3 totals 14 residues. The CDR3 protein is CVSSLMGFEETQYF. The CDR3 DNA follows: TGCGTCAGCAGCTTGATGGGGTTCGAAGAGACCCAGTACTTC. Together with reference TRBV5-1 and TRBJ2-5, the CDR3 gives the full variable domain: KAGVTQTPRYLIKTRGQQVTLSCSPISGHRSVSWYQQTPGQGLQFLFEYFSETQRNKGNFPGRFSGRQFSNSRSEMNVSTLELGDSALYLCVSSLMGFEETQYFGPGTRLLVL.

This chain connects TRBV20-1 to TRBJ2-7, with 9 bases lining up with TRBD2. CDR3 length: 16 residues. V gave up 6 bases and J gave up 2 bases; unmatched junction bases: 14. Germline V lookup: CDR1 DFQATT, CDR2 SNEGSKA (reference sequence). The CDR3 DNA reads TGCAGTGCCAGGGAAGGCGGGAGGGGAAAGACCTACGAGCAGTACTTC. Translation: CSAREGGRGKTYEQYF.

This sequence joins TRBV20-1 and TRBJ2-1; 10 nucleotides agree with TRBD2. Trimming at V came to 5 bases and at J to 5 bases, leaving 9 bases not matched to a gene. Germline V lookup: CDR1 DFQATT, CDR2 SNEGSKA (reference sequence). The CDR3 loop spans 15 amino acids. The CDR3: CSALSSGSHDNEQFF. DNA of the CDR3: TGCAGTGCTCTTTCTAGCGGGAGCCACGACAATGAGCAGTTCTTC.

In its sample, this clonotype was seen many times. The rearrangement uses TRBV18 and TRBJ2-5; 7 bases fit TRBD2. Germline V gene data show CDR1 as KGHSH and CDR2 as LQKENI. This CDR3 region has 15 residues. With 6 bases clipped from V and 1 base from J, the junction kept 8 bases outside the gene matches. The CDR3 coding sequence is TGTGCCAGCTCTCCCACCGGCGGGAGCCAAGAGACCCAGTACTTC. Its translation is CASSPTGGSQETQYF.

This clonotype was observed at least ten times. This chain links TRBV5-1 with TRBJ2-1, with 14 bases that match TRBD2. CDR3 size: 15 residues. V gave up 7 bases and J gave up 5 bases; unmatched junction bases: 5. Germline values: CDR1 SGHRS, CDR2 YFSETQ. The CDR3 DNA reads TGCGCCAGCTACCGACTAGCGGGAGGGAACAATGAGCAGTTCTTC. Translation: CASYRLAGGNNEQFF.

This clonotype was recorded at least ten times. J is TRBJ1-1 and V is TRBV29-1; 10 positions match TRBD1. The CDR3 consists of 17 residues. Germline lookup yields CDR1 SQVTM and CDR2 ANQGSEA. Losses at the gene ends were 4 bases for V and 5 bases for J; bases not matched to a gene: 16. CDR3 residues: CSVVRVGGTGVLTEAFF. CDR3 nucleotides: TGCAGCGTTGTGAGGGTTGGCGGGACAGGGGTTTTGACTGAAGCTTTCTTT.

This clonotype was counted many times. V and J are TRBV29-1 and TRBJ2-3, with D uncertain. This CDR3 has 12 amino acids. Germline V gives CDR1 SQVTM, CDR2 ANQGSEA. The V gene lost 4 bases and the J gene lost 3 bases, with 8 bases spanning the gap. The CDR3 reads CSVGPQTDTQYF. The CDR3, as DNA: TGCAGCGTTGGACCACAAACAGATACGCAGTATTTT.

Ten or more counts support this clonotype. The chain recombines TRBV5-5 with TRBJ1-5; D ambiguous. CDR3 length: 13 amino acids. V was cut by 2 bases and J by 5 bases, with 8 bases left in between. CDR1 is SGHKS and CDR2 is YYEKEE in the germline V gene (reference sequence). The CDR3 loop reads CASSFAADQPQHF. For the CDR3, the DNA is TGTGCCAGCAGCTTCGCGGCGGATCAGCCCCAGCATTTT.

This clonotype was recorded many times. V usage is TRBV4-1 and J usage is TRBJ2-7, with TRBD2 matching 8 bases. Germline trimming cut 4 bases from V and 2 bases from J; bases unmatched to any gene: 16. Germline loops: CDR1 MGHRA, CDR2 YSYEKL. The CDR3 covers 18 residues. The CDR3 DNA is TGCGCCAGCAGCCGAGGCCTTCATCGACTAGCGAATACCTACGAGCAGTACTTC. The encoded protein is CASSRGLHRLANTYEQYF.

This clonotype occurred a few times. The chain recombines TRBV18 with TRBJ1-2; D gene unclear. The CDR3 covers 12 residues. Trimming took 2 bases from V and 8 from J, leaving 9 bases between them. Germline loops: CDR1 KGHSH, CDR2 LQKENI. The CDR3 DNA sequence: TGTGCCAGCTCACCAACTGATAGGGGCTACACCTTC. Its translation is CASSPTDRGYTF.

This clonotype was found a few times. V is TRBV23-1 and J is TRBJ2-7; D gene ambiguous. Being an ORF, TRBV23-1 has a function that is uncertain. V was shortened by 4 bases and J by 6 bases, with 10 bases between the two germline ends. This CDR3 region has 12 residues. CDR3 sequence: CASSLASTEQYF. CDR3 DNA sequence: TGCGCCAGCAGTCTGGCTAGTACCGAGCAGTACTTC.

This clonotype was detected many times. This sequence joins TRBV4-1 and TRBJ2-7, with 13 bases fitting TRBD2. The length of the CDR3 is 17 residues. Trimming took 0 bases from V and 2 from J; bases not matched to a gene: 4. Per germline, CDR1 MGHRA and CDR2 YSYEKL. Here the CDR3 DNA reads TGCGCCAGCAGCCAAGATCTGGGACTAGCGGGGACCTACGAGCAGTACTTC. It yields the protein CASSQDLGLAGTYEQYF.

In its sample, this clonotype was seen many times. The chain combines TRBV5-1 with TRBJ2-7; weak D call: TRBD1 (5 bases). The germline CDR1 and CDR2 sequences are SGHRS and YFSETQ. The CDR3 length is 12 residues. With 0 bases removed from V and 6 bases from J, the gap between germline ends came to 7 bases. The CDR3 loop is CASSLGGVEQYF. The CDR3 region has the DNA TGCGCCAGCAGCTTGGGGGGCGTCGAGCAGTACTTC.

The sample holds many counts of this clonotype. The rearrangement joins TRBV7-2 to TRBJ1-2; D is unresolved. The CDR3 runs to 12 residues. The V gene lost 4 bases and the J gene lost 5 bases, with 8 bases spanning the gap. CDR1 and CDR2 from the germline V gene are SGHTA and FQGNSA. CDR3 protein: CASSSPGYGYTF. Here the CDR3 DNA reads TGTGCCAGCAGCTCCCCCGGGTATGGCTACACCTTC.

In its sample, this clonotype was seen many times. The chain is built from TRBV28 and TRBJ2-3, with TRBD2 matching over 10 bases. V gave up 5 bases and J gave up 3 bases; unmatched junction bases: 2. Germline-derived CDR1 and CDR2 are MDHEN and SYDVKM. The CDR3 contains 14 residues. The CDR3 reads CASSPLAGTDTQYF. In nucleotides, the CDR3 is TGTGCCAGCAGTCCACTAGCGGGAACAGATACGCAGTATTTT.

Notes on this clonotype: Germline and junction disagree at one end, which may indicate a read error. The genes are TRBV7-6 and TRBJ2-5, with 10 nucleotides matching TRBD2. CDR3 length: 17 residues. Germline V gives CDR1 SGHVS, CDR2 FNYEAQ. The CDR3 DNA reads TGTGTCAGCAGCCTAGCCCCTAGCGGGAGAAGTCAAGAGACCCAGTACTTC. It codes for CVSSLAPSGRSQETQYF. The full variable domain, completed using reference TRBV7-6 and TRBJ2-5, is GAGVSQSPRYKVTKRGQDVALRCDPISGHVSLYWYRQALGQGPEFLTYFNYEAQQDKSGLPNDRFSAERPEGSISTLTIQRTEQRDSAMYRCVSSLAPSGRSQETQYFGPGTRLLVL.

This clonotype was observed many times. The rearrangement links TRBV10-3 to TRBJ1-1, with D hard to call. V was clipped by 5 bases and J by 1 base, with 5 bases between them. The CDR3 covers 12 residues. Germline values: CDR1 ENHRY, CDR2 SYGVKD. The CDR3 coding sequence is TGTGCCATCAGTACAGAGAACACTGAAGCTTTCTTT. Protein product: CAISTENTEAFF.

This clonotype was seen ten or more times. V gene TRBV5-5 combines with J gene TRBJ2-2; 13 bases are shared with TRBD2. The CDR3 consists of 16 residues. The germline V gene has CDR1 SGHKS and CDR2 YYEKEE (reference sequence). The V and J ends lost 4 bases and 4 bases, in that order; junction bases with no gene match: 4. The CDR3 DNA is TGTGCCAGCAGCCAGACTAGCGGGGGGATCACCGGGGAGCTGTTTTTT. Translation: CASSQTSGGITGELFF.

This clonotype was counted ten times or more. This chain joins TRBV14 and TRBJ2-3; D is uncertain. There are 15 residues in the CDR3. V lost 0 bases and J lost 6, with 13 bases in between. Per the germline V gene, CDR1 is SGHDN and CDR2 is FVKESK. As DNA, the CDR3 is TGTGCCAGCAGCCAAGACCCCTACCCTGGGGATACGCAGTATTTT. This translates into CASSQDPYPGDTQYF.

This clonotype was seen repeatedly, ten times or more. Written as DNA, the CDR3 is TGTGCCAGCAGCAACCCGGGACTAGCGGGCCAAGAGACCCAGTACTTC. It translates to CASSNPGLAGQETQYF. The chain is built from TRBV7-2 and TRBJ2-5; 12 positions agree with TRBD2. V lost 5 bases, J lost 1 base, and 5 bases stayed unmatched. CDR1 SGHTA and CDR2 FQGNSA come from the germline V gene. The CDR3 runs to 16 residues.

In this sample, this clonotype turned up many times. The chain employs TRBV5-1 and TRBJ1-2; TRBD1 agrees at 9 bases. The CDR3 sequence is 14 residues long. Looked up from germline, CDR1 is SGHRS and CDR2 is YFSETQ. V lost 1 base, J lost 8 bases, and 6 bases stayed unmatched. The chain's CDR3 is CASSLYRTGDGYTF. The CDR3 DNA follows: TGCGCCAGCAGCTTGTATCGGACAGGGGACGGCTACACCTTC.

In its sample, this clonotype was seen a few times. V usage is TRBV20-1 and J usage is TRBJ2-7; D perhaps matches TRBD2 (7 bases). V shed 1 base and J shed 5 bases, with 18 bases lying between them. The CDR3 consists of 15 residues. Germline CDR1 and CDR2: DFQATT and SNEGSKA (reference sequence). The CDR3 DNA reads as TGCAGTGCTAGAGTCAGTGGGGGGGGCTTGAACGAGCAGTACTTC. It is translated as CSARVSGGGLNEQYF.

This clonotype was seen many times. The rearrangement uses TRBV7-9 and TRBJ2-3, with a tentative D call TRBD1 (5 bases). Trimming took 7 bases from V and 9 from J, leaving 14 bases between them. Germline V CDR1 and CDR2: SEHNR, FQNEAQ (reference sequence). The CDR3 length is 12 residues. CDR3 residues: CASTLGAITQYF. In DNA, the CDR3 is TGTGCCAGCACCCTAGGGGCTATCACGCAGTATTTT.

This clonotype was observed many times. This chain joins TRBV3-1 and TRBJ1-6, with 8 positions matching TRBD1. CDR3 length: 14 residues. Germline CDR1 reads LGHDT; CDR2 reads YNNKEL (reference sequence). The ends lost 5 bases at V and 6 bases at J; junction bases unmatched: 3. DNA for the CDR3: TGTGCCAGCAGCGGACAGGGCCTTAATTCACCCCTCCACTTT. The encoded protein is CASSGQGLNSPLHF.

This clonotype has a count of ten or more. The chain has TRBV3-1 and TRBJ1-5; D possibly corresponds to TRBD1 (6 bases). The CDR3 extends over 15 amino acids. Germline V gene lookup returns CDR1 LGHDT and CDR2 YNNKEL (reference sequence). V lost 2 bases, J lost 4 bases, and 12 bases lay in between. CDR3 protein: CASSQTRGPNQPQHF. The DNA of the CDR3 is TGTGCCAGCAGCCAAACCAGGGGCCCAAATCAGCCCCAGCATTTT.

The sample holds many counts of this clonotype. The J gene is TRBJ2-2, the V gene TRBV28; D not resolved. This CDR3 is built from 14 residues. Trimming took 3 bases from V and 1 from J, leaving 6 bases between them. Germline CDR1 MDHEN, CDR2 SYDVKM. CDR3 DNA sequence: TGTGCCAGCAGTTTTGAAGGGAACACCGGGGAGCTGTTTTTT. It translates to CASSFEGNTGELFF.

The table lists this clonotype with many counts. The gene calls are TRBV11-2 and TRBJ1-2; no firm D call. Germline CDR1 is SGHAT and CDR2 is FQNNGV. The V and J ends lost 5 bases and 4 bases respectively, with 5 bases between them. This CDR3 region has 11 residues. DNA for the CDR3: TGTGCCAGCAGCACTTCCTATGGCTACACCTTC. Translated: CASSTSYGYTF.